What follows describes a single TCR beta chain. Its antigen is not yet known. Since no conserved phenylalanine or tryptophan closes the CDR3, a read error is the likely cause. No DNA is shown, since the ends of the CDR3 on it are uncertain; the CDR3 is the one TCRdb lists. The CDR3 region is 15 residues in length, termini included. As encoded in the germline V gene (reference sequence), CDR1 is SEHNR while CDR2 is FQNEAQ. The protocol used for the library was PCR. Sequencing instrument: Illumina HiSeq 4000. Bulk TCR libraries were generated as previously described, with the TCR primers listed in Table S5 used. Total RNA was purified with the Qiagen AllPrep DNA/RNA kit. Before any analysis, reads coming from multiple sequencing runs of the same library were combined into one pool. The original pipeline was this. Reads were retained only if the reads had an exact TCR constant sequence, and the retained reads were trimmed to 150 nt and grouped according to their 12-nt molecular barcodes. Reads inside each barcode group were sub-clustered using a 15% Levenshtein threshold, and a quality-weighted consensus sequence was constructed for each RNA molecule. Non-functional sequences were filtered out, along with any lower-count sequence sitting one edit away from another sequence. On the basis of fitting two negative binomial distributions, barcode sub-clusters with fewer than 20% of the maximum read count were discarded. Starting from the raw public reads, TCRdb applied fastp trimming at Q25, assembled clones with MiXCR and retained in-frame beta chains. Under each unique CDR3 protein, matching rows form one entry showing the most common genes and DNA. TCRdb, not the authors, supplied the V and J calls. Across this sample there are 600,000 to 650,000 distinct CDR3 sequences, with roughly 21% seen only once. Roughly 0.85% of the sample goes to the ten largest clones.

Libraries of naive CD8 T cells were generated from around 20,000 to 1,000,000 sorted cells, with 10%, 30% or 50% of the purified RNA used. Naive CD8 T cells, defined as CD8+CD4-CCR7+CD45RA+, were FACS-sorted into RLT Plus buffer on a BD FACSAria II. Approximately eleven TCR copies' worth of Jurkat RNA were spiked into roughly 17,000-1,100,000 naive CD8 T cell samples to test detection sensitivity. CD8 T cells were enriched with RosetteSep CD8+ T Cell Enrichment Cocktail and Ficoll-Paque, followed by ACK red cell lysis. The sample belongs to a study of molecular identifiers for immune sequencing clone quantification (dated by TCRdb to the late 2010s). Concerning the study at large: For a replicate experiment, the RNA from either about 20,000 or 100,000 naive CD8 T cells was divided into five aliquots, and four of those aliquots went on to sequencing. This methods study benchmarked molecular-identifier clustering-based TCR repertoire sequencing (MIDCIRS) and TCR RNA copy counting, using CD8 T cells to do so. Paper-wide results and their limitations: The naive libraries included spiked-in Jurkat TCR RNA (10 copies' worth), and this Jurkat TCR RNA is not part of the donor repertoire. Highly expanded clone sizes could be underestimated if identical TCR molecules share a barcode. When barcode sub-clustering was left out, chimeric consensus sequences inflated TCR diversity, with chimeras reaching as high as 47%. Clones above 20 RNA copies held over 98% of molecules in CMV-specific effector cells but under 1% in naive cells. Approximately 3.1 recovered TCR RNA copies per cell were obtained by modeling, versus about 9 by digital PCR, implying a capture efficiency of roughly 32%. Spiked-in Jurkat TCR RNA equal to a single cell's worth was reported to be detectable even within 1,100,000 naive CD8 T cells.

The clonotype comes from a human donor in good health. Some libraries in this study had Jurkat cell RNA spiked in. The sequence is built from TRBV7-9 and TRBJ2-3; the DNA was not compared with TRBD2, the D call given in the table. The sequenced material came from naive CD8+ T cells from blood, with Jurkat cell RNA spiked in. The sample's cell subset or site label is to be understood as: FACS-sorted CD8+CD4-CCR7+CD45RA+ naive T cells. CDR3 region: CASSGSSGLTDTQYS.